This entry lists 8 T cell receptor beta chains sequenced from one sample in a study of shared clonotypes between healthy human individuals. Measured with immunoSEQ multiplex PCR; TCRdb has only the in-frame clones, and not every one. The sample contains 2 million to 2.5 million clones, 95% of which appear only once. Sequencing used naive CD4+ T cells sorted from blood. Subset of the sample: CD45RA+ positively selected. The receptor set was obtained from a man between 18 and 29 years old in good health.

V usage is TRBV29-1 and J usage is TRBJ2-2; 11 bases agree with TRBD2. This CDR3 has 15 residues. Germline V gene sequence: CDR1 SQVTM, CDR2 ANQGSEA. Losses at the gene ends were 6 bases for V and 3 bases for J; bases not matched to a gene: 6. This CDR3 is CSVRGLAADTGELFF. Written as DNA, the CDR3 is TGCAGCGTGCGGGGACTAGCGGCCGACACCGGGGAGCTGTTTTTT.

The V gene is TRBV6-6, the J gene TRBJ2-1; either TRBD1 or TRBD2 may supply D (5 bases each). The CDR3 contains 15 residues. Trimming took 6 bases from V and 6 from J, leaving 18 bases between them. The germline V gene has CDR1 MNHNY and CDR2 SVGAGI (reference sequence). The DNA for the CDR3 is TGTGCCAGCAGCTTAGGGGCGCCGGGGTTCAATGAGCAGTTCTTC. Protein product: CASSLGAPGFNEQFF.

The chain combines TRBV7-2 with TRBJ2-1; no firm D call. CDR1 is SGHTA, CDR2 FQGNSA, per germline. V was clipped by 3 bases and J by 4 bases, with 7 bases between them. This CDR3 has 13 amino acids. The CDR3 here is CASSLSGYNEQFF. The CDR3 DNA follows: TGTGCCAGCAGCTTGTCAGGATACAATGAGCAGTTCTTC.

The chain recombines TRBV6-6 with TRBJ2-7; 15 bases agree with TRBD2. Germline CDR1 and CDR2: MNHNY and SVGAGI (reference sequence). This CDR3 has 16 residues. Unmatched junction bases numbered 8, after V lost 4 bases and J lost 7 bases. This CDR3 reads CASSSGLAGGLLEQYF. CDR3 bases: TGTGCCAGCAGTTCCGGACTAGCGGGAGGGCTTCTGGAGCAGTACTTC.

In the case of this clone: The junction differs from germline at one of its ends, possibly a read error. This specimen includes other DNA sequences encoding the same CDR3. The chain links TRBV25-1 to TRBJ1-3, with a possible D match to TRBD1 (5 bases). The CDR3 consists of 15 residues. Germline V lookup: CDR1 MGHDK, CDR2 SYGVNS. The CDR3 here is CASSETSGSGNTIYF. CDR3 sequence (DNA): TGTGCCAGTAGTGAAACGTCAGGGAGCGGAAACACCATATATTTT. Supplemented by reference TRBV25-1 and TRBJ1-3, the full variable domain reads EADIYQTPRYLVIGTGKKITLECSQTMGHDKMYWYQQDPGMELHLIHYSYGVNSTEKGDLSSESTVSRIRTEHFPLTLESARPSHTSQYLCASSETSGSGNTIYFGEGSWLTVV.

With respect to this clone: This sample includes further DNA sequences coding for the same CDR3. This chain links TRBV9 with TRBJ2-7; 9 positions match TRBD1. Germline V gene lookup returns CDR1 SGDLS and CDR2 YYNGEE. Germline trimming cut 2 bases from V and 3 bases from J; bases unmatched to any gene: 3. CDR3 size: 14 residues. CDR3 sequence: CASSVETGGYEQYF. The CDR3 region has the DNA TGTGCCAGCAGCGTGGAGACAGGGGGCTACGAGCAGTACTTC.

V is TRBV10-3 and J is TRBJ2-5, with D tentatively TRBD1 (5 bases). The length of the CDR3 is 15 residues. The germline gives CDR1 ENHRY, CDR2 SYGVKD. V gave up 6 bases and J gave up 5 bases, with 19 bases separating them. The CDR3 here is CAISPFRDGKETQYF. The CDR3 DNA follows: TGTGCCATCAGCCCCTTCAGGGATGGAAAGGAGACCCAGTACTTC.

To note about this clone: One junction end disagrees with the germline gene, perhaps due to a read error. The J gene is TRBJ2-7, the V gene TRBV7-7; TRBD1 matches at 9 bases. Germline lookup yields CDR1 SSHAT and CDR2 FNYEAQ (reference sequence). CDR3 length equals 13 residues. CDR3 sequence reads: CASSQDRGHEQYF. CDR3 nucleotides: TGTGCTAGCAGTCAGGACAGGGGACACGAGCAGTACTTC.